This record looks at one TCR beta chain sequence and its context. The data were produced by immunoSEQ multiplex PCR, yet TCRdb's version contains in-frame clones alone and is incomplete. The sample lists around 80,000 clones, approximately 96% occurring once. The study drew the donors from its approximately 110-subject validation cohort, separate from the roughly 700-subject first cohort. The data were taken from a study of cytomegalovirus exposure and HLA in healthy donors. Germline CDR1 is MNHEY and CDR2 is SMNVEV (reference sequence). The CDR3 is 17 residues long. The trim removed 5 bases at V and 4 bases at J, leaving 13 bases unmatched.

Sequencing was performed on PBMCs. This TCR came from a young woman in good health and CMV-seronegative. V and J are TRBV27 and TRBJ2-3; TRBD2 agrees at 9 bases. The CDR3: CASSPHSGTSSSDTQYF. CDR3 nucleotides: TGTGCCAGCAGTCCCCATTCCGGGACTAGCAGCTCAGATACGCAGTATTTT.